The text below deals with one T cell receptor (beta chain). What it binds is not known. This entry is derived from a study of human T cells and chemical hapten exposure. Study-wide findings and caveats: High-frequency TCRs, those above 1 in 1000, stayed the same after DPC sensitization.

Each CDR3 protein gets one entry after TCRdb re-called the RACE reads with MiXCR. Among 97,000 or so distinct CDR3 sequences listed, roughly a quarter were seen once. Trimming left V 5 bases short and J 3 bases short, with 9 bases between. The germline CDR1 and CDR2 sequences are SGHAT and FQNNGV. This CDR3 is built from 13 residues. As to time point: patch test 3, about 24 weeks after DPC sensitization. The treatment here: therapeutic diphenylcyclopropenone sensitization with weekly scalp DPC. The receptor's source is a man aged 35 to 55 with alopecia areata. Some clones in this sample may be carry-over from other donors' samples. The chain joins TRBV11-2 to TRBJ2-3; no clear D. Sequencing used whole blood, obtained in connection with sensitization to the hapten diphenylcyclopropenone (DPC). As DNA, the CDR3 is TGTGCCAGCAGCCCTCTATCGACAGATACGCAGTATTTT. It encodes CASSPLSTDTQYF.